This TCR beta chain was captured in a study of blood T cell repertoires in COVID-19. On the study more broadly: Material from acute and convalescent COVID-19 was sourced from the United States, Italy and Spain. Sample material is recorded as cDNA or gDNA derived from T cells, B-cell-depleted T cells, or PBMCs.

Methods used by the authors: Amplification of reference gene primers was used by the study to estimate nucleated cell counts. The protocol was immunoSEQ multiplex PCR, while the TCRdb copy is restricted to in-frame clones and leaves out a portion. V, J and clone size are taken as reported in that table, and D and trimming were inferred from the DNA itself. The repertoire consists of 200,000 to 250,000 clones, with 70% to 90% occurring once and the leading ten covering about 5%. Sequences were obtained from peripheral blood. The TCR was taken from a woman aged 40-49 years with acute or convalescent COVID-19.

The CDR3: CATPKGATGELFF. The CDR3 DNA follows: TGTGCCACCCCGAAGGGGGCCACCGGGGAGCTGTTTTTT. The chain uses TRBV2 and TRBJ2-2; 7 nucleotides match TRBD1. The CDR3 is made up of 13 amino acids. After removal of 10 bases from V and 4 bases from J, the junction contained 6 bases not matched to a gene. Germline values: CDR1 SNHLY, CDR2 FYNNEI.